The T cell receptor (beta chain) under discussion was sequenced for a study of T-cell reconstitution after alpha-beta-depleted transplantation in children. Study results and limitations: Alpha-beta T cells about two months after transplant reportedly derived from several hundred expanded graft clones. Some patients' high day-60 TCRbeta diversity was attributed to recipient cells surviving conditioning. By one year post-transplant, T-cell counts and diversity largely arose from T cells that were newly produced.

It was with unique molecular identifiers that the TCRbeta library was prepared. TCRdb reprocessed the PCR reads with MiXCR, giving one entry per CDR3 protein. The table has 73,000 or so distinct CDR3 sequences, around 4.7% seen once. This clonotype has a count of ten or more. What it binds is not known. CDR3 length: 17 amino acids. The V gene end was trimmed by 4 bases and the J gene end by 6 bases; junction bases not matched to a gene: 10. The germline CDR1 and CDR2 sequences are LGHNA and YSLEER. Here the sequenced sample was PBMCs, mostly from graft donor cells, taken 180 days after TCRalphabeta/CD19-depleted stem cell transplant. This chain uses TRBV4-3 with TRBJ2-3; 13 bases are shared with TRBD2. The clonotype was recovered from a boy under two years old who had a stem cell transplant for acute myeloid leukemia, so the T cells may come from the graft donor. As DNA, the CDR3 is TGCGCCAGCAGCCGCTCGACTAGCGGGGGGCCCCGCGATACGCAGTATTTT. Its translation: CASSRSTSGGPRDTQYF.